These 32 T cell receptor beta chains originate from one sample sequenced in a study of tumor-infiltrating lymphocytes in primary liver carcinoma. Production of TCR beta cDNA used about 500 ng total RNA together with a constant-region primer. Modified slightly, ARM-PCR produced TCR beta libraries over three nested multiplex PCR rounds. Investigators reported that the first two PCR rounds, at approximately 11 cycles each, used TRBV1-TRBV30 forward primers with a C-beta reverse primer. TCRdb processed the multiplex PCR reads anew with MiXCR; each CDR3 protein has one entry. The sample holds approximately 45,000 distinct CDR3 sequences, about three quarters seen once. It was from 20-30 mg of unsorted bulk tissue that RNA and DNA were co-extracted. The sequenced sample was liver tumor tissue from sampling region 2. Subset denoted: tumor region T2, inferior pole. These receptors were taken from a man aged 35 to 55 with primary liver carcinoma and hepatitis B virus infection.

This clonotype occurred many times. This CDR3 reads CASSAMDEQYF. CDR3 DNA: TGTGCCAGCAGTGCCATGGATGAGCAGTACTTC. J is TRBJ2-7 and V is TRBV2, with no clear D. CDR1 and CDR2 (germline): SNHLY, FYNNEI. This CDR3 is 11 amino acids long. V lost 4 bases and J 7 bases, leaving 8 bases between the germline ends.

By share of the sample, this clonotype is medium-sized. The gene calls are TRBV12-3 or TRBV12-4 and TRBJ2-1, with D perhaps matching TRBD1 (8 bases). V lost 10 bases, J lost 7 bases, and 26 bases lay in between. The CDR3 is 16 amino acids. The DNA of the CDR3 is TGTGCCACCAGACAGGGGTGGGCGGGAGATTCTAATGAGCAGTTCTTC. This encodes CATRQGWAGDSNEQFF.

The chain combines TRBV6-6 with TRBJ2-1, with 9 bases aligning to TRBD1. Trimming took 2 bases from V and 13 from J; bases not matched to a gene: 12. CDR3 size: 15 residues. Germline V gene lookup returns CDR1 MNHNY and CDR2 SVGAGI (reference sequence). The CDR3 here is CASSYPGDRDDGQFF. Written as DNA, the CDR3 is TGTGCCAGCAGTTACCCAGGGGACAGGGACGATGGACAGTTCTTC.

This clonotype appeared many times. The chain combines TRBV2 with TRBJ2-3; TRBD2 might be the D (6 bases). Germline CDR1 SNHLY, CDR2 FYNNEI. The CDR3 is 13 amino acids. Trimming removed 9 bases from V and 6 bases from J, with 16 bases in between. The CDR3 reads CASSSAMGDTQYF. The CDR3 nucleotides read TGTGCCAGTTCTAGCGCGATGGGGGATACGCAGTATTTT.

The rearrangement uses TRBV2 and TRBJ2-5; the D gene is possibly TRBD2 (6 bases). The CDR3 contains 14 residues. Trimming removed 3 bases from V and 13 bases from J, with 21 bases in between. The V gene's germline CDR1 is SNHLY and CDR2 FYNNEI. The CDR3 region has the DNA TGTGCCAGCAGTGACCCCCGGGAGCAAGAGGCCCTGTACTTC. Protein product: CASSDPREQEALYF.

This clonotype was detected only a few times. An end of the junction does not agree with germline; a read error may underlie this. The CDR3 DNA reads as TGTGCTAGCAGCCGGGGACGGAACGGAGACAATGAGCAGTTCTTC. This translates into CASSRGRNGDNEQFF. The V gene is TRBV11-3, the J gene TRBJ2-1; D tentatively reads TRBD1 or TRBD2 (5 bases each). The germline CDR1 and CDR2 sequences are SGHNT and YENEEA. The CDR3 runs to 15 residues.

With respect to this clonotype: The junction does not match germline at one end; this may be a read error. The V gene is TRBV5-4, the J gene TRBJ2-2; 8 bases fit TRBD1. The CDR3 sequence is 14 residues long. CDR1 is SGHNT and CDR2 is YYREEE in the germline V gene (reference sequence). The CDR3 DNA reads as TGTGCCAGCAGTCCCCGACAGGGGCACGGGGAGTTGTTTTTT. This encodes CASSPRQGHGELFF.

By sample share, this clonotype is medium-sized. In DNA, the CDR3 is TGTGCCAGCCCCAGGACAGGGGGCACTGAAGCTTTCTTT. Translation gives CASPRTGGTEAFF. The V call is TRBV6-1, the J call TRBJ1-1; 10 bases are a match to TRBD1. V lost 8 bases, J lost 4 bases, and 4 bases stayed unmatched. Germline V gene data show CDR1 as MNHNS and CDR2 as SASEGT. This CDR3 has 13 residues.

With respect to this clonotype: The CDR3 ends on some other residue instead of the conserved phenylalanine or tryptophan, so this is likely a read error. The chain uses TRBV7-3 and TRBJ2-3; D is perhaps TRBD1 or TRBD2 (5 bases each). This CDR3 spans 15 amino acids. Germline V CDR1 and CDR2: SGHTA, FQGTGA. The DNA of the CDR3 is TGTGCCAGCAGCCTCGGGGCTTTTAGCATAGATACGCAGTATCTT. This codes for CASSLGAFSIDTQYL.

On this clonotype itself: Relative to the germline gene, one junction end is altered; a read error may explain this. The chain has TRBV11-2 and TRBJ2-1, with D maybe TRBD2 (6 bases). This CDR3 region has 14 residues. Germline CDR1 reads SGHAT; CDR2 reads FQNNGV. The CDR3 here is CASSLRMGRDEEFF. CDR3 nucleotide sequence: TGTGCCAGCAGCTTAAGGATGGGGCGGGATGAGGAGTTCTTC.

CDR3 sequence: CVCSLRLAGDSSETQYF. The DNA of the CDR3 is TGTGTATGCAGCTTAAGACTAGCGGGTGACTCGAGCGAGACCCAGTACTTC. This chain connects TRBV11-2 to TRBJ2-5, with 10 bases aligning to TRBD2. Per the germline V gene, CDR1 is SGHAT and CDR2 is FQNNGV. The CDR3 length is 17 residues.

The rearrangement links TRBV10-3 to TRBJ2-1, with 9 bases fitting TRBD2. This CDR3 region has 16 residues. Per germline, CDR1 ENHRY and CDR2 SYGVKD. CDR3 residues: CAIRVDSGSPLNEQFF. In DNA, the CDR3 is TGTGCTATCCGTGTAGATAGCGGGAGCCCACTCAATGAGCAGTTCTTC.

This clonotype has a count of ten or more. The rearrangement joins TRBV6-1 to TRBJ2-2; D is possibly TRBD2 (5 bases). V was clipped by 4 bases and J by 4 bases, with 10 bases between them. The V gene's germline CDR1 is MNHNS and CDR2 SASEGT. This CDR3 contains 14 residues. The CDR3, as DNA: TGTGCCAGCAGTGGGTTAGCGATCACCGGGGAGCTGTTTTTT. Amino acid sequence: CASSGLAITGELFF.

A note on this clonotype: One junction end disagrees with the germline gene, perhaps due to a read error. The J gene is TRBJ2-3, the V gene TRBV29-1; the D gene is possibly TRBD2 (6 bases). Germline CDR1 SQVTM, CDR2 ANQGSEA. This CDR3 has 15 residues. CDR3 residues: CSVEGGACITHTQYF. CDR3 nucleotides: TGCAGCGTTGAAGGCGGGGCCTGCATCACACATACGCAGTATTTT.

Comment on this clonotype: Since no conserved phenylalanine or tryptophan closes the CDR3, a read error is the likely cause. The chain combines TRBV5-8 with TRBJ1-5, with D possibly TRBD1 on 5 matching bases. Between the trimmed V and J ends, which lost 0 bases and 7 bases, there was a span of 8 bases. The CDR3 is 13 residues long. CDR1 is SGHTS, CDR2 YDEGEE, per germline. CDR3 in DNA: TGTGCCAGCAGCTTGGCAGGGCACCAGCCCCAGCATTCC. The encoded protein is CASSLAGHQPQHS.

This clonotype has more than one count but fewer than ten. The conserved final phenylalanine or tryptophan is absent from the CDR3, which likely points to a read error. The chain carries TRBV4-2 and TRBJ2-2; a possible D gene is TRBD2 (6 bases). Per the germline V gene, CDR1 is LGHNA and CDR2 is YNFKEQ. The CDR3 extends over 16 amino acids. Here the CDR3 reads CASSQDPSENTGGLFL. The CDR3, as DNA: TGTGCCAGCAGCCAAGATCCTAGCGAGAACACCGGGGGGCTGTTTCTT.

This clonotype is medium-sized within its sample. The chain has TRBV29-1 and TRBJ2-5; 14 nucleotides agree with TRBD2. This CDR3 is built from 15 residues. Germline assignment: CDR1 SQVTM and CDR2 ANQGSEA. J was trimmed by 5 bases and V by 4 bases; bases with no gene match: 6. The CDR3 loop is CSVGGTSGSRETQYF. The CDR3 bases are TGCAGCGTTGGTGGGACTAGCGGGAGTAGGGAGACCCAGTACTTC.

Worth noting for this clonotype: This likely comes from a read error, as the CDR3 has no conserved phenylalanine or tryptophan at its end. The chain is built from TRBV6-5 and TRBJ2-2, with TRBD2 as a possible D gene (5 bases). The length of the CDR3 is 14 residues. Germline CDR1 MNHEY, CDR2 SVGAGI. With 6 bases removed from V and 7 bases from J, the gap between germline ends came to 15 bases. CDR3 nucleotide sequence: TGTGCCAGCAGCCCCAGCGGCGGAGGCGGGGAGCTGTTTTCT. As protein: CASSPSGGGGELFS.

This clonotype was observed once. This chain joins TRBV2 and TRBJ2-3; D call uncertain. The CDR3 covers 11 residues. Germline CDR1 SNHLY, CDR2 FYNNEI. CDR3 in DNA: TGTGTCATCATTTTCGAAGATACGCAGTATTTT. It is translated as CVIIFEDTQYF.

This clonotype was found many times. This chain connects TRBV7-9 to TRBJ2-5; no clear D. This CDR3 region has 13 residues. Trimming removed 1 base at V and 1 base at J, with 4 bases between. Germline CDR1 is SEHNR and CDR2 is FQNEAQ (reference sequence). This CDR3 is CASSLDFQETQYF. In nucleotides, the CDR3 is TGTGCCAGCAGCTTAGACTTCCAAGAGACCCAGTACTTC. The full variable domain, completed using reference TRBV7-9 and TRBJ2-5, is DTGVSQNPRHKITKRGQNVTFRCDPISEHNRLYWYRQTLGQGPEFLTYFQNEAQLEKSRLLSDRFSAERPKGSFSTLEIQRTEQGDSAMYLCASSLDFQETQYFGPGTRLLVL.

As to this clonotype: At one of its ends the junction is not consistent with the germline gene, which may arise from a read error. The chain uses TRBV6-1 and TRBJ2-1, with TRBD2 matching 9 bases. This CDR3 is built from 15 residues. Germline CDR1 and CDR2: MNHNS and SASEGT. The CDR3 here is CASSREAGGYNGQFF. The CDR3 nucleotides are TGTGCCAGCAGTAGAGAAGCGGGAGGATACAATGGGCAGTTCTTC.

About this clonotype itself: A read error may account for a junction end that differs from germline. The chain couples TRBV5-1 to TRBJ2-1; TRBD2 agrees at 9 bases. The CDR3 extends over 14 amino acids. Germline values: CDR1 SGHRS, CDR2 YFSETQ. The CDR3 reads CASSSTWTSDERFF. The CDR3 region has the DNA TGCGCCAGTAGCTCCACCTGGACTAGCGATGAGCGGTTCTTC.

The chain is built from TRBV2 and TRBJ2-3; D is undetermined. Between the trimmed V and J ends, which lost 9 bases and 6 bases, there was a span of 16 bases. Germline V gene data show CDR1 as SNHLY and CDR2 as FYNNEI. The CDR3 spans 13 residues. As DNA, the CDR3 is TGTGCCAGTTATAACGCGATGGGGGATACGCAGTATTTT. Translating it yields CASYNAMGDTQYF. The full variable domain, in which reference TRBV2 and TRBJ2-3 provide the parts outside the CDR3, is EPEVTQTPSHQVTQMGQEVILRCVPISNHLYFYWYRQILGQKVEFLVSFYNNEISEKSEIFDDQFSVERPDGSNFTLKIRSTKLEDSAMYFCASYNAMGDTQYFGPGTRLTVL.

This sequence joins TRBV7-9 and TRBJ2-5; possibly TRBD2 for D (5 bases). This CDR3 comprises 15 residues. Germline loops: CDR1 SEHNR, CDR2 FQNEAQ (reference sequence). V shed 9 bases and J shed 2 bases, with 19 bases lying between them. The CDR3 nucleotides read TGTGCCAGAAGCACTAGAGGGATAGAACAAGAGACCCAGTACTTC. It encodes CARSTRGIEQETQYF.

Remarks on this clonotype: One junction end does not reproduce the germline sequence, and a read error may be involved. The rearrangement joins TRBV28 to TRBJ2-5, with D possibly being TRBD1 or TRBD2 (5 bases each). The CDR3 is made up of 14 amino acids. The germline V gene encodes CDR1 MDHEN and CDR2 SYDVKM. The CDR3 nucleotides read TGTGCCGGCAGTGGGGACCATCTCAGGCAGACCCAGTACTTC. As protein: CAGSGDHLRQTQYF.

In its sample, this clonotype was seen many times. V and J are TRBV28 and TRBJ2-1; D not certain. V lost 5 bases and J lost 4, with 3 bases in between. This CDR3 spans 11 amino acids. CDR1 and CDR2 from the germline V gene are MDHEN and SYDVKM. CDR3 bases: TGTGCCAGCAGTACTTACAATGAGCAGTTCTTC. It is translated as CASSTYNEQFF.

The chain joins TRBV5-4 to TRBJ2-7; D is possibly TRBD1 or TRBD2 (6 bases each). With 6 bases removed from V and 7 bases from J, the gap between germline ends came to 17 bases. The CDR3 is 13 residues long. CDR1 SGHNT and CDR2 YYREEE come from the germline V gene (reference sequence). The CDR3 sequence: CASTLERRGEQYF. The CDR3 DNA reads TGTGCCAGCACCCTGGAAAGGAGGGGGGAGCAGTACTTC.

The V gene is TRBV29-1, the J gene TRBJ1-2; D is perhaps TRBD1 (6 bases). V lost 5 bases, J lost 4 bases, and 14 bases lay in between. Germline lookup yields CDR1 SQVTM and CDR2 ANQGSEA. The CDR3 consists of 13 residues. The CDR3 spells CSVFGQSSYGYTF. The CDR3 DNA is TGCAGCGTTTTCGGACAGTCTAGCTATGGCTACACCTTC.

The chain employs TRBV6-1 and TRBJ2-1; 9 nucleotides match TRBD2. The CDR3 is made up of 15 amino acids. In germline, CDR1 is MNHNS, CDR2 SASEGT. Unmatched junction bases numbered 13, after V lost 8 bases and J lost 8 bases. As DNA, the CDR3 is TGTGCCAGCGGCGAAGAAGCGGGAGGATACGATGAGCAGTTCTTC. It is translated as CASGEEAGGYDEQFF.

As to this clonotype: One junction end disagrees with the germline gene, perhaps due to a read error. The chain carries TRBV6-1 and TRBJ1-2, with TRBD1 matching 10 bases. Germline V gene sequence: CDR1 MNHNS, CDR2 SASEGT. The length of the CDR3 is 15 residues. Here the CDR3 reads CASSRDRGRIYGCTF. The CDR3 DNA reads as TGTGCCAGCAGTCGCGACAGGGGGCGCATCTATGGCTGCACCTTC.

Concerning this clonotype: One end of the junction does not line up with germline, which may come from a read error. The V call is TRBV29-1, the J call TRBJ2-3; D not certain. The CDR3 spans 16 residues. Germline CDR1 and CDR2: SQVTM and ANQGSEA. The CDR3 DNA sequence: TGCAGTGTCGCTGGAGTGGACGGACGTAACACAGATGCGCAGTATTTT. This translates into CSVAGVDGRNTDAQYF.

A word on this clonotype: The junction departs from the called germline gene at one end, perhaps through a read error. CDR3 sequence: CASSDMGSDQPQHF. The CDR3 coding sequence is TGTGCCAGCAGCGACATGGGTAGCGATCAGCCCCAGCATTTT. This chain uses TRBV6-6 with TRBJ1-5; D is uncertain. The CDR3 has 14 amino acids. CDR1 and CDR2 from the germline V gene are MNHNY and SVGAGI (reference sequence).